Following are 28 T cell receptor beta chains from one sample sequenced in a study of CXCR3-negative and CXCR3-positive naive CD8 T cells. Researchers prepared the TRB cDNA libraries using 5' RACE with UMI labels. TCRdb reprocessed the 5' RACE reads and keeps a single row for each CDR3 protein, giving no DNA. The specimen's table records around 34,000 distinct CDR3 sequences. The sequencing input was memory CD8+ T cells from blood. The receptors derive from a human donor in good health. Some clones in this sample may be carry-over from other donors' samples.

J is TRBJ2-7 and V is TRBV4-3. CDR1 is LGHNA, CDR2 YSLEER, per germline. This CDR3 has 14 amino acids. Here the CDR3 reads CASSQDPGTYEQYF.

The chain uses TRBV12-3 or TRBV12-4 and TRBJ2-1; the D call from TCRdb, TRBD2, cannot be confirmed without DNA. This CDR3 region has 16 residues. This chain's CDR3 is CASSLEVRVEYNEQFF.

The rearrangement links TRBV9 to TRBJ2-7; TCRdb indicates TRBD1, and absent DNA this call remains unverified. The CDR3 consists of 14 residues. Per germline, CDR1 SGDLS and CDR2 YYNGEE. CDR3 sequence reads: CASSVEDSGGEQYF.

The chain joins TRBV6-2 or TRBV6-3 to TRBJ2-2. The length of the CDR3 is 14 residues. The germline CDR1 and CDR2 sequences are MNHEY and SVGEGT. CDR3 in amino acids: CASSYYANTGELFF.

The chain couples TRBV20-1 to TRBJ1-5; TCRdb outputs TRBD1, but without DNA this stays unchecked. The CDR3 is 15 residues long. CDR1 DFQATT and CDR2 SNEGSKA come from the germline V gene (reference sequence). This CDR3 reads CSASFVQVVGQPQHF.

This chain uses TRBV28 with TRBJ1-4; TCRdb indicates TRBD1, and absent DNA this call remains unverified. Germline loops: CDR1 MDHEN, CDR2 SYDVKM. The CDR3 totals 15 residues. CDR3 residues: CASSRPGANPEKLFF.

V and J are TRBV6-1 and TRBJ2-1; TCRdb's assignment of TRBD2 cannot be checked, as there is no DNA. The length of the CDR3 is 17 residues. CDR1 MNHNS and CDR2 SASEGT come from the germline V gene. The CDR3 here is CASRPRTSPSPVDEQFF.

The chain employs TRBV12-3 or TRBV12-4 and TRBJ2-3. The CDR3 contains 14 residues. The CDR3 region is CASSTHNGWDTQYF.

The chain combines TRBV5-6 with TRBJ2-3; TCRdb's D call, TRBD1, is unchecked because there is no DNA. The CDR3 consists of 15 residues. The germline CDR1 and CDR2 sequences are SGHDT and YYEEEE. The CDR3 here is CASSLNEGAPSTQYF.

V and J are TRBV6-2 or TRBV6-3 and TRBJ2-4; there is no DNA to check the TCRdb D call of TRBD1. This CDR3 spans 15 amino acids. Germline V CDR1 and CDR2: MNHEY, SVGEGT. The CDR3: CASSIGTGEENIQYF.

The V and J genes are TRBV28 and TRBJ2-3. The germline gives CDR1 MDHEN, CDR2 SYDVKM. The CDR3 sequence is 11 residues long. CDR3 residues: CASSLTVTQYF.

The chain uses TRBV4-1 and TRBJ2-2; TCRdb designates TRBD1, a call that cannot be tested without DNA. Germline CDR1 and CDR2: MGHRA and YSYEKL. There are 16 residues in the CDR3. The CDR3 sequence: CASSQDHRGSTGELFF.

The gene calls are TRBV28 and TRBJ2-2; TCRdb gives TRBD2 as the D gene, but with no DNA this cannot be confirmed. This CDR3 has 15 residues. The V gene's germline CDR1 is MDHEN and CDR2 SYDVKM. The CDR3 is CASTLALAGTGELFF.

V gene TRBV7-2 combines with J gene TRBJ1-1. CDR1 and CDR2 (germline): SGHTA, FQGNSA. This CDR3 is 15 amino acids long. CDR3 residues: CASSISDSFYTEAFF.

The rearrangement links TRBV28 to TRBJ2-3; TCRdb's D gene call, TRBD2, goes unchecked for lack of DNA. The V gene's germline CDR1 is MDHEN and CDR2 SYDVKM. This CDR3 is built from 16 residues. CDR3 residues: CASRGIAGGGADTQYF. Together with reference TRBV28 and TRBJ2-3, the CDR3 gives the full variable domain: DVKVTQSSRYLVKRTGEKVFLECVQDMDHENMFWYRQDPGLGLRLIYFSYDVKMKEKGDIPEGYSVSREKKERFSLILESASTNQTSMYLCASRGIAGGGADTQYFGPGTRLTVL.

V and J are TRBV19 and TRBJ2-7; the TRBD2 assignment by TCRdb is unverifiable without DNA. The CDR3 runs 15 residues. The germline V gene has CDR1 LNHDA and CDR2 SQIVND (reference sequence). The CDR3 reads CASSTSGGTPYEQYF.

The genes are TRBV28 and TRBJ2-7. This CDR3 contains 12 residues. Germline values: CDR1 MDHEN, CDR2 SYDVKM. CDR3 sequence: CASSLPDYEQYF.

The CDR3 sequence is CASSLDRGPYNEQFF. The gene calls are TRBV27 and TRBJ2-1; TCRdb designates TRBD1, a call that cannot be tested without DNA. This CDR3 has 15 residues. Germline-derived CDR1 and CDR2 are MNHEY and SMNVEV (reference sequence).

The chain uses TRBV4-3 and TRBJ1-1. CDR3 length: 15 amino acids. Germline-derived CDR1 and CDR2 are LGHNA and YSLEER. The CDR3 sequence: CASSPLRGGTHEAFF.

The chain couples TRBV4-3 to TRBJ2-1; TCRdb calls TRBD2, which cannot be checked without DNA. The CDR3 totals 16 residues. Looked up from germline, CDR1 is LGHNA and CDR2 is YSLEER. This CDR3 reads CASSQDPSGGVNEQFF.

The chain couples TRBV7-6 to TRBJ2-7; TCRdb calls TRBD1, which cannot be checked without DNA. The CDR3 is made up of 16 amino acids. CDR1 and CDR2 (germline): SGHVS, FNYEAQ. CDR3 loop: CASSSRQGIKFHEQYF.

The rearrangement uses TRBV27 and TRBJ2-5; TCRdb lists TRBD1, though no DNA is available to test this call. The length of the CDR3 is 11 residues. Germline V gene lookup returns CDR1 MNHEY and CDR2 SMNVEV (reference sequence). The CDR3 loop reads CASSRGWAQYF.

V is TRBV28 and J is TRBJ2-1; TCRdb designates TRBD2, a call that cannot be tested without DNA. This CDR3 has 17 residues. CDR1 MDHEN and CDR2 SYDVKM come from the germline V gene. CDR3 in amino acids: CASSIGTSGGPYNEQFF. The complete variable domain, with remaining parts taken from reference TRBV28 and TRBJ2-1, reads DVKVTQSSRYLVKRTGEKVFLECVQDMDHENMFWYRQDPGLGLRLIYFSYDVKMKEKGDIPEGYSVSREKKERFSLILESASTNQTSMYLCASSIGTSGGPYNEQFFGPGTRLTVL.

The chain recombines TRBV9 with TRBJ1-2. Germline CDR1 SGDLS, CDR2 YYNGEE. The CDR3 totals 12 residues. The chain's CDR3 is CASSVGKEGYTF.

The CDR3 protein is CATSRDWPRELFF. V usage is TRBV15 and J usage is TRBJ1-4. The CDR3 runs to 13 residues. Per the germline V gene, CDR1 is LNHNV and CDR2 is YYDKDF (reference sequence).

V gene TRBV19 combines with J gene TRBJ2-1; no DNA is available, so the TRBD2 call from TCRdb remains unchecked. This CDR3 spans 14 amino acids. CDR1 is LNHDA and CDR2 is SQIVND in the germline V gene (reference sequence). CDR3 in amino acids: CASTRAGSYNEQFF.

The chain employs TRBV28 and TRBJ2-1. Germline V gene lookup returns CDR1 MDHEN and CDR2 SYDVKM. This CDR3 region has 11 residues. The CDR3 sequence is CASSSFNEQFF.

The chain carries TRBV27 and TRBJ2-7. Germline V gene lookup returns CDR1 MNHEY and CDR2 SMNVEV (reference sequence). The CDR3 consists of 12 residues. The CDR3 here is CASSFSPYEQYF.